This is a list of T cell receptor beta chains from one sample in a study of response to subunit inactivated influenza vaccine. TCRdb fed the RT-PCR reads into MiXCR, producing one record per CDR3 protein. The sample has around 710,000 distinct CDR3 sequences, roughly 14% seen once. The sequences come from PBMCs from blood, collected 14 to 15 days before vaccination. All receptors come from a man in his fifties who received an inactivated influenza vaccine. The CDR3 runs from the conserved cysteine through the conserved F or W. The order of the fields is J gene, V gene, D gene, clone size, CDR3 length, CDR3 DNA, CDR3 protein. A D gene is named only where the DNA matches it firmly. Size tells how often a clone was seen (once, few, many) or the class of an expanded clone, and some rows leave it out.

TRBJ2-6 TRBV7-8 . many 20 TGTGCCAGCAGCTTAAGCTGGCTTCTAGATTACTCTCCTGGGGCCAACGTCCTGACTTTC CASSLSWLLDYSPGANVLTF
TRBJ2-2 TRBV18 TRBD1 . 15 TGTGCCAGCTCAGGACAGGACACCTACACCGGGGAGCTGTTTTTT CASSGQDTYTGELFF
TRBJ1-4 TRBV20-1 . . 12 TGCAGTGCCTCTCCAGTAGGACAGAGACTGTTTTTT CSASPVGQRLFF
TRBJ2-3 TRBV5-1 . few 16 TGCGCCAGCAGCCCGAGGTGGGGGCTTAGCACAGATACGCAGTATTTT CASSPRWGLSTDTQYF
TRBJ2-6 TRBV12-3/TRBV12-4 TRBD1 . 19 TGTGCCAGCAGTCCGGACAGGACCATTGCCCCCTCTGGGGCCAACGTCCTGACTTTC CASSPDRTIAPSGANVLTF
TRBJ2-5 TRBV7-8 . . 15 TGTGCCAGCAGCCCCCGACACGGAGGGGGTGAGACCCAGTACTTC CASSPRHGGGETQYF
TRBJ2-5 TRBV5-1 TRBD1 few 14 TGCGCCAGCAGCTTGGTTGGACAGGGGGAGACCCAGTACTTC CASSLVGQGETQYF
TRBJ1-5 TRBV6-1 . . 13 TGTGCCAGCCTCAGGGCCCGCGATCAGCCCCAGCATTTT CASLRARDQPQHF
TRBJ1-6 TRBV7-6 . . 20 TGTGCCAGCAGCTTAGCGGCAGGGGCCAGAAACGGGCCTAATTACTCACCCCTCCACTTT CASSLAAGARNGPNYSPLHF
TRBJ2-1 TRBV7-3 TRBD2 few 13 TGTGCAGTCGGGAGGGGAGCCGGCTATGAGCAGTTCTTC CAVGRGAGYEQFF
TRBJ1-1 TRBV27 . . 16 TGTGCCAGCAGTTTATCGAGCGCCCTTATGAACACTGAAGCTTTCTTT CASSLSSALMNTEAFF
TRBJ1-1 TRBV7-6 . . 14 TGTGCCAGCAGCTTAGCCCAGGGGATCGCTGAAGCTTTCTTT CASSLAQGIAEAFF
TRBJ1-5 TRBV6-1 TRBD1 few 16 TGTGCCAGCAGTCCTCAAGGGACAGGGTTCTATCAGCCCCAGCATTTT CASSPQGTGFYQPQHF
TRBJ2-2 TRBV12-3/TRBV12-4 . few 15 TGTGCCAGCAGCCAGGGAGAGGCGAACACCGGGGAGCTGTTTTTT CASSQGEANTGELFF
TRBJ2-1 TRBV6-5 . . 14 TGTGCCAGCAGTTACCCGACAGCGTTCAATGAGCAGTTCTTC CASSYPTAFNEQFF
TRBJ2-3 TRBV13 TRBD1 few 17 TGTGCCAGCAGCCTAGGGCTCGGGACAGGGATAACAGATACGCAGTATTTT CASSLGLGTGITDTQYF
TRBJ1-6 TRBV6-5 . . 15 TGTGCCAGCAGTTATCAAGGGTTTCTCAATTCACCCCTCCACTTT CASSYQGFLNSPLHF
TRBJ1-5 TRBV7-6 . once 14 TGTGCCAGCAGCTTGAACAGGGTGGGTCAGCCCCAGCATTTT CASSLNRVGQPQHF
TRBJ2-7 TRBV28 . few 15 TGTGCCAGCAGTTTCTCGGCAGTCCGTACCTACGAGCAGTACTTC CASSFSAVRTYEQYF
TRBJ2-5 TRBV9 TRBD2 few 17 TGTGCCAGCAGCGTAGGGGTGATAGCGGGAGAGGATGAGACCCAGTACTTC CASSVGVIAGEDETQYF
TRBJ2-5 TRBV4-3 . . 20 TGCGCCAGCAGCCAAGCTGTTGGACGGGGATCTGTCGGCTATCAAGAGACCCAGTACTTC CASSQAVGRGSVGYQETQYF
TRBJ2-2 TRBV6-4 TRBD2 . 15 TGTGCCAGCAGTGACTCGGCGGGAGGGGCCGGGGAGCTGTTTTTT CASSDSAGGAGELFF
TRBJ2-7 TRBV5-1 . few 15 TGCGCCAGCAGCTTGTTAGGGCAGTACTCCTACGAGCAGTACTTC CASSLLGQYSYEQYF
TRBJ2-3 TRBV29-1 . few 14 TGCAGCGTTGAGGGCCCCGTGCAGGCAGATACGCAGTATTTT CSVEGPVQADTQYF